The clone carrying this T cell receptor beta chain was detected a few times. This sample was included in a study of T cells in Graves' hyperthyroidism and ophthalmopathy. The study included ophthalmopathy patients with Clinical Activity Score at least 3, NOSPECS grade at least 4 and duration under 3 months. Every diagnosis used clinical symptoms, serum thyroxine and TRAb, thyroid ultrasound and orbital computed tomography. Amplified regions were TCR beta CDR3 sequences from RNA transcripts. HTBI primers were employed in a first-round RT-PCR of the TCR CDR3. TCRdb reprocessed the multiplex PCR reads via MiXCR and lists one record per CDR3 protein. This table has fewer than 650,000 distinct CDR3 sequences, 14% appearing once. The CDR3 sequence is 14 residues long. V gave up 4 bases and J gave up 1 base, with 9 bases separating them. Germline V lookup: CDR1 LNHDA, CDR2 SQIVND (reference sequence).

Sequencing was done on a sample of blood. This chain joins TRBV19 and TRBJ2-3, with D possibly being TRBD2 (6 bases). This sequence was found in a woman between 18 and 29 years old with Graves' ophthalmopathy. The CDR3 sequence: CASSRERGTDTQYF. The CDR3 DNA reads TGTGCCAGTAGTAGGGAGCGGGGCACAGATACGCAGTATTTT. The full variable domain, in which reference TRBV19 and TRBJ2-3 provide the parts outside the CDR3, is DGGITQSPKYLFRKEGQNVTLSCEQNLNHDAMYWYRQDPGQGLRLIYYSQIVNDFQKGDIAEGYSVSREKKESFPLTVTSAQKNPTAFYLCASSRERGTDTQYFGPGTRLTVL.